This T cell receptor beta chain was sequenced during a study of blood T cell repertoires in COVID-19. V gave up 5 bases and J gave up 0 bases; unmatched junction bases: 8. Germline CDR1 reads SNHLY; CDR2 reads FYNNEI. The CDR3 extends over 18 amino acids. Original data processing: It was from reference gene primer amplification that nucleated cell counts were estimated. TCRdb keeps only in-frame clones here, not all; method: immunoSEQ multiplex PCR. V, J and clone size are those of that table, while D and trimming were read from the DNA. The top ten clones hold 0.85% to 1.3% of a sample with about 360,000 clones, roughly 80% of them seen once.

The sequenced material came from peripheral blood. The chain combines TRBV2 with TRBJ1-4; 11 bases are a match to TRBD1. The receptor was derived from a human donor with acute or convalescent COVID-19. The donor label of this sample is uncertain. The CDR3 here is CASSRTGGSYTTNEKLFF. The CDR3 DNA sequence: TGTGCCAGCAGTCGGACAGGGGGCAGTTACACAACTAATGAAAAACTGTTTTTT. The variable domain in full, with the rest retrieved from reference TRBV2 and TRBJ1-4, is EPEVTQTPSHQVTQMGQEVILRCVPISNHLYFYWYRQILGQKVEFLVSFYNNEISEKSEIFDDQFSVERPDGSNFTLKIRSTKLEDSAMYFCASSRTGGSYTTNEKLFFGSGTQLSVL.